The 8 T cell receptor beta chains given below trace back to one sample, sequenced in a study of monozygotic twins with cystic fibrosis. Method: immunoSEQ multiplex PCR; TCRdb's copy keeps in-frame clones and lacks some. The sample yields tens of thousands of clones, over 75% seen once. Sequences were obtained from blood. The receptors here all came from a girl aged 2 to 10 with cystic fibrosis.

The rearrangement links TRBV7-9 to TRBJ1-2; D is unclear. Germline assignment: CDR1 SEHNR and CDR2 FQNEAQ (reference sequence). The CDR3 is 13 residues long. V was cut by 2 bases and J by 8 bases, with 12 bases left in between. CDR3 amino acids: CASSLRQPGGYTF. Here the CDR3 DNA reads TGTGCCAGCAGCTTAAGACAACCCGGGGGCTACACCTTC.

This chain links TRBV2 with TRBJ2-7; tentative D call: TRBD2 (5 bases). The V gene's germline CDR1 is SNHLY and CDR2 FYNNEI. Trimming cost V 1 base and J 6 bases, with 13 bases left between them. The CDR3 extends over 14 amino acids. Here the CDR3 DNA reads TGTGCCAGCAGTGAAGAGCTTCCCGAGGGCGAGCAGTACTTC. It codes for CASSEELPEGEQYF. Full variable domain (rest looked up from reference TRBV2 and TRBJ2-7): EPEVTQTPSHQVTQMGQEVILRCVPISNHLYFYWYRQILGQKVEFLVSFYNNEISEKSEIFDDQFSVERPDGSNFTLKIRSTKLEDSAMYFCASSEELPEGEQYFGPGTRLTVT.

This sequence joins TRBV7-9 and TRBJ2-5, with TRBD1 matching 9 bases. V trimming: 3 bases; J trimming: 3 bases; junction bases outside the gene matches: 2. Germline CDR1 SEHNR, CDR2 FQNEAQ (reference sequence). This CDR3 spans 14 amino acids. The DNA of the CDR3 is TGTGCCAGCAGCTTTGGACAGGGGAAAGAGACCCAGTACTTC. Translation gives CASSFGQGKETQYF.

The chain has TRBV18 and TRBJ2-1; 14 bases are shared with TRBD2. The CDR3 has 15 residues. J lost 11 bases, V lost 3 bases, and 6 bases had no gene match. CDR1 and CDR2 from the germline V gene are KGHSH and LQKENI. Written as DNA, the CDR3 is TGTGCCAGCTCACCGCGGGGACTAGCGGGGGCCCAGCAGTTCTTC. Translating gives CASSPRGLAGAQQFF.

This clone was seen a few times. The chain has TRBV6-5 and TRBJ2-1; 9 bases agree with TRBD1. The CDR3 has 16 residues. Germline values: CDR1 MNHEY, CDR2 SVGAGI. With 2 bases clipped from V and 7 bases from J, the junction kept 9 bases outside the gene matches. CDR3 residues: CASSYGGTGRQNEQFF. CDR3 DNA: TGTGCCAGCAGTTACGGCGGGACAGGGAGGCAGAATGAGCAGTTCTTC.

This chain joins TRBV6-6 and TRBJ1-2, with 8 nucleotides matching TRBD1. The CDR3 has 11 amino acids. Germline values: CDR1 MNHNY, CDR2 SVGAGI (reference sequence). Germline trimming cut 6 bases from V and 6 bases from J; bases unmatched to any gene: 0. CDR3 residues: CASRTGDGYTF. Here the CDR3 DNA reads TGTGCCAGCAGGACAGGGGATGGCTACACCTTC.

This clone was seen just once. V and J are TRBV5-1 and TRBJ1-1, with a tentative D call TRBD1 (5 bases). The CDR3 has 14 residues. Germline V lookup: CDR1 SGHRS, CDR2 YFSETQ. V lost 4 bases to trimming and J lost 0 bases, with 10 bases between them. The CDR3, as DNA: TGCGCCAGCAGCGCGTGGACACTGAACACTGAAGCTTTCTTT. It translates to CASSAWTLNTEAFF.

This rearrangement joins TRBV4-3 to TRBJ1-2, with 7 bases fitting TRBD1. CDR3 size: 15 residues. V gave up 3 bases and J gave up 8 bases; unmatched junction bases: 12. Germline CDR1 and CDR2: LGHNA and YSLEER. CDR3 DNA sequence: TGCGCCAGCAGCCAGAATACAGGGGACTCGTGGGGCTACACCTTC. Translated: CASSQNTGDSWGYTF.